Below, 18 T cell receptor beta chains from the same sample are listed, as sequenced in a study of regulatory T cells in long-lasting Graves disease. Arm-PCR of CDR3 regions with iRepertoire HTBI primers generated TCR beta libraries. TCRdb recomputed calls from the multiplex PCR reads with MiXCR, one row per CDR3 protein. Of around 500,000 distinct CDR3 sequences listed, roughly 16% were seen once; the top ten hold approximately 25%. Time point indicated: newly diagnosed GD, antithyroid drugs for less than 3 months. RNA isolated from PBMCs was used to make the TCR library. These data were also filed under a second study, of T cells in Graves' hyperthyroidism and ophthalmopathy.

Material: peripheral blood mononuclear cells (PBMCs), obtained at new diagnosis, from a patient treated with antithyroid drugs. These receptors all come from a middle-aged woman with Graves disease.

This clonotype was counted only a few times. The V and J genes are TRBV7-9 and TRBJ2-1, with D possibly matching TRBD1 (6 bases). The CDR3 sequence is 12 residues long. CDR1 and CDR2 from the germline V gene are SEHNR and FQNEAQ (reference sequence). V was cut by 5 bases and J by 11 bases, with 13 bases left in between. This CDR3 reads CASSPQDRQQFF. CDR3 bases: TGTGCCAGCAGCCCCCAGGACAGACAGCAGTTCTTC.

CDR3 protein: CASSYRPTDSNQPQHF. The CDR3, as DNA: TGTGCCAGCAGTTACCGGCCTACCGACAGCAATCAGCCCCAGCATTTT. J is TRBJ1-5 and V is TRBV12-3 or TRBV12-4, with no clear D. Trimming took 4 bases from V and 1 from J, leaving 14 bases between them. The CDR3 contains 16 residues.

This clonotype showed up many times. The chain carries TRBV2 and TRBJ2-7, with no clear D. Germline V gene lookup returns CDR1 SNHLY and CDR2 FYNNEI. The CDR3 is 14 residues long. Trimming cost V 7 bases and J 2 bases, with 15 bases left between them. CDR3 DNA: TGTGCCAGCAAGAGTCGTTTCGGTACCTACGAGCAGTACTTC. Translating gives CASKSRFGTYEQYF.

This chain connects TRBV20-1 to TRBJ2-2, with 7 bases aligning to TRBD2. This CDR3 spans 16 amino acids. J was trimmed by 3 bases and V by 3 bases; bases with no gene match: 10. Looked up from germline, CDR1 is DFQATT and CDR2 is SNEGSKA (reference sequence). The CDR3 DNA is TGCAGTGCTAGGGACCGCGGGGGATCCGACACCGGGGAGCTGTTTTTT. Its translation: CSARDRGGSDTGELFF.

This clonotype was counted at least ten times. This chain links TRBV11-3 with TRBJ1-1, with D possibly TRBD1 on 5 matching bases. The CDR3 sequence is 16 residues long. The V end was cut by 5 bases, the J end by 1 base, with 17 bases between. Germline V CDR1 and CDR2: SGHNT, YENEEA. The DNA of the CDR3 is TGTGCCAGCAGCCCGGAGGGACGGCGGAAGAACACTGAAGCTTTCTTT. It encodes CASSPEGRRKNTEAFF.

This clonotype came up many times. The gene calls are TRBV2 and TRBJ2-5; no clear D gene. The germline CDR1 and CDR2 sequences are SNHLY and FYNNEI. The CDR3 totals 15 residues. V was trimmed by 4 bases and J by 5 bases, leaving 17 bases between them. DNA of the CDR3: TGTGCCAGCAGTGGTCTATTGCGTTTCGAGGAGACCCAGTACTTC. Translation gives CASSGLLRFEETQYF.

V usage is TRBV12-5 and J usage is TRBJ2-5; 8 nucleotides align to TRBD2. CDR1 LGHNT and CDR2 FRNRAP come from the germline V gene. Trimming at V came to 0 bases and at J to 5 bases, leaving 14 bases not matched to a gene. This CDR3 has 18 amino acids. CDR3 region: CASGLVYMGGGREETQYF. The CDR3 region has the DNA TGTGCTAGTGGTTTGGTATATATGGGCGGGGGGAGGGAGGAGACCCAGTACTTC.

This clonotype was seen a handful of times. V is TRBV7-2 and J is TRBJ1-4; the D is unclear. V was clipped by 2 bases and J by 6 bases, with 13 bases between them. The V gene's germline CDR1 is SGHTA and CDR2 FQGNSA. There are 15 residues in the CDR3. The CDR3 loop is CASSLYLGVDEKLFF. In nucleotides, the CDR3 is TGTGCCAGCAGCTTATATCTTGGGGTTGATGAAAAACTGTTTTTT.

The V gene is TRBV28, the J gene TRBJ1-5; 7 bases map to TRBD1. This CDR3 is built from 15 residues. Germline CDR1 is MDHEN and CDR2 is SYDVKM. The V segment lost 5 bases and the J segment 2 bases; nucleotides outside the gene matches: 6. DNA of the CDR3: TGTGCCAGCAGTAAACAGGGGCAGGGCAATCAGCCCCAGCATTTT. Translated, it gives CASSKQGQGNQPQHF. Based on the CDR3 plus reference TRBV28 and TRBJ1-5, the full variable domain is DVKVTQSSRYLVKRTGEKVFLECVQDMDHENMFWYRQDPGLGLRLIYFSYDVKMKEKGDIPEGYSVSREKKERFSLILESASTNQTSMYLCASSKQGQGNQPQHFGDGTRLSIL.

This clonotype was seen ten or more times. The rearrangement links TRBV7-3 to TRBJ2-3; 9 positions match TRBD2. CDR1 and CDR2 (germline): SGHTA, FQGTGA. The CDR3 loop spans 15 amino acids. V lost 4 bases to trimming and J lost 3 bases; unmatched junction nucleotides: 5. This chain's CDR3 is CASSYASGVTDTQYF. The CDR3 DNA is TGTGCCAGCAGCTACGCTAGCGGGGTAACAGATACGCAGTATTTT.

Concerning this clonotype: This may arise from a read error, as a much more abundant clone is one base away. The rearrangement uses TRBV20-1 and TRBJ1-6; D is unresolved. Germline CDR1 DFQATT, CDR2 SNEGSKA (reference sequence). CDR3 length: 15 residues. In DNA form, the CDR3 reads TGCAGTGCTCCGAGGACCGGGTTTGATAATTCATCCCTCCACTTT. Amino acid sequence: CSAPRTGFDNSSLHF.

This clonotype was seen only a few times. J is TRBJ1-5 and V is TRBV11-2; D gene ambiguous. The CDR3 has 15 residues. Germline V lookup: CDR1 SGHAT, CDR2 FQNNGV. Trimming shortened V by 0 bases and J by 4 bases, and 10 bases separated the two germline ends. The CDR3 reads CASSLDGGFNQPQHF. CDR3 in DNA: TGTGCCAGCAGCTTAGACGGTGGATTTAATCAGCCCCAGCATTTT.

This clonotype was seen at least ten times. The chain carries TRBV3-1 and TRBJ2-7; tentative D call: TRBD1 (5 bases). Germline lookup yields CDR1 LGHDT and CDR2 YNNKEL (reference sequence). The CDR3 is 12 amino acids. The V and J ends lost 3 bases and 6 bases respectively, with 9 bases between them. The CDR3: CASSHGRGEQYF. In DNA, the CDR3 is TGTGCCAGCAGCCATGGTAGGGGCGAGCAGTACTTC.

In this sample, this clonotype turned up a few times. CDR3 DNA: TGCGCCAGCAGCTTGGGCTCGGGACAGGTCAACTATGGCTACACCTTC. Its translation: CASSLGSGQVNYGYTF. This chain joins TRBV5-1 and TRBJ1-2; 8 bases map to TRBD1. CDR3 length: 16 residues. Per germline, CDR1 SGHRS and CDR2 YFSETQ. V lost 0 bases and J lost 2; bases outside the gene matches: 6.

This clonotype was found a few times. The chain links TRBV4-1 to TRBJ2-5, with 11 positions matching TRBD2. With V trimmed by 3 bases and J by 5 bases, 5 bases remained unmatched. Germline V gene sequence: CDR1 MGHRA, CDR2 YSYEKL. This CDR3 has 15 amino acids. The CDR3 here is CASSHSGGAVETQYF. The CDR3 region has the DNA TGCGCCAGCAGCCATAGCGGGGGGGCCGTTGAGACCCAGTACTTC.

This clonotype was recorded only once. V usage is TRBV5-6 and J usage is TRBJ1-1; D uncertain. The V gene's germline CDR1 is SGHDT and CDR2 YYEEEE. With 0 bases removed from V and 2 bases from J, the gap between germline ends came to 11 bases. There are 15 residues in the CDR3. CDR3 bases: TGTGCCAGCAGCTTGGCCTCAGGCCTAAACACTGAAGCTTTCTTT. Encoded protein: CASSLASGLNTEAFF.

This clonotype has at least ten counts. The gene calls are TRBV11-2 and TRBJ1-1, with a possible D match to TRBD1 (5 bases). Per the germline V gene, CDR1 is SGHAT and CDR2 is FQNNGV. With 2 bases removed from V and 6 bases from J, the gap between germline ends came to 13 bases. This CDR3 has 14 amino acids. CDR3: CASSLTLKGSEAFF. The CDR3 bases are TGTGCCAGCAGCTTAACCCTTAAGGGGTCTGAAGCTTTCTTT.

The sample holds many counts of this clonotype. V is TRBV5-1 and J is TRBJ2-1; D ambiguous. This CDR3 spans 11 amino acids. Between the trimmed V and J ends, which lost 3 bases and 9 bases, there was a span of 7 bases. Germline V gives CDR1 SGHRS, CDR2 YFSETQ. For the CDR3, the DNA is TGCGCCAGCAGCTCTGGAAGTGAGCAGTTCTTC. It is translated as CASSSGSEQFF.